This record looks at one T cell receptor beta chain sequence and its context. The CDR3 is made up of 14 amino acids. The J segment lost 5 bases and the V segment lost 6 bases, leaving 8 bases of the junction unmatched. The germline gives CDR1 SQVTM, CDR2 ANQGSEA. Together with a sample-barcoded 5' primer, a J-beta primer mix was included in a second PCR lasting roughly 6 to 12 cycles. TCRdb processed the 5' RACE reads anew with MiXCR; each CDR3 protein has one entry. The sample holds roughly 800,000 distinct CDR3 sequences, approximately 25% seen once. Total RNA extraction produced at least 5.5 micrograms (per sample) for the study. This entry is derived from a study of blood T cells in healthy people across ages. The data were also submitted as part of a second study, on T cells of mothers and their children.

This chain connects TRBV29-1 to TRBJ1-4, with 8 positions matching TRBD1. The sample was blood. The sequence was obtained from a boy between 10 and 17 years old in good health. The CDR3, as DNA: TGCAGCGTGCGACCGGGGACAGGCAATGAAAAACTGTTTTTT. It translates to CSVRPGTGNEKLFF.